This T cell receptor beta chain is drawn from a study of graft-versus-host responses after intestinal transplantation. Across the study: In this cohort, recipients had multivisceral, liver-intestinal, or isolated intestinal transplants. Recipients across the board were started on anti-thymocyte globulin induction, then kept on tacrolimus and steroids for two to four years. The study, taken as a whole, reports: Some GvH clones appeared in ileal mucosa or blood before recipient bone marrow.

With respect to this clone: Its antigen is unidentified.

Measured with immunoSEQ multiplex PCR; TCRdb has only the in-frame clones, and not every one. Counted here are roughly 75,000 clones, roughly 91% occurring once; the ten biggest clones make up less than 0.1%. The CDR3 totals 16 residues. Germline CDR1 is MNHNY and CDR2 is SVGAGI (reference sequence). The V and J ends lost 3 bases and 0 bases respectively, with 12 bases between them. The rearrangement links TRBV6-6 to TRBJ1-5; D remains unclear. This TCR was sampled from a human donor who received an intestinal transplant. The specimen comprised unstimulated CD4+ T cells sorted from spleen or lymph node cells, sampled before intestinal transplant. Written as DNA, the CDR3 is TGTGCCAGCAGTTATTCCCGTATTTATAGCAATCAGCCCCAGCATTTT. This encodes CASSYSRIYSNQPQHF.